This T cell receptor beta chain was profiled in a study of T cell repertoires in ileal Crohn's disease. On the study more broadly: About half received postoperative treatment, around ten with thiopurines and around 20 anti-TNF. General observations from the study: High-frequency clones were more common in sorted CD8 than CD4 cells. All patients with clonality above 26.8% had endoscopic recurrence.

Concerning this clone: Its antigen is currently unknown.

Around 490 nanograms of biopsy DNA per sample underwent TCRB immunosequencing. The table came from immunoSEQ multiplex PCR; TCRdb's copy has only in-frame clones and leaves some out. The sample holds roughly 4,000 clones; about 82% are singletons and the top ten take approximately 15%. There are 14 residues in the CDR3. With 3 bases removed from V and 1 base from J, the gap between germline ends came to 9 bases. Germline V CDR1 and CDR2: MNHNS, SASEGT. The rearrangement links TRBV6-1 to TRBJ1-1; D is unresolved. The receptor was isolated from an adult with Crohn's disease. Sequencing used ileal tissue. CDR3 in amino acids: CASSETHENTEAFF. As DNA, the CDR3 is TGTGCCAGCAGTGAGACTCACGAGAACACTGAAGCTTTCTTT.